The T cell receptor (beta chain) described here comes from a study of vaccination and CD4 T cells after COVID-19. Overall study: Cellular stimulation was performed using overlapping spike peptides derived from SARS-CoV-2, HCoV-NL63, HCoV-OC43 and HCoV-229E.

Germline V gene sequence: CDR1 MNHNS, CDR2 SASEGT. The V segment lost 10 bases and the J segment 6 bases; nucleotides outside the gene matches: 9. The CDR3 has 14 residues. Indicated treatment: roughly ten-day PBMC culture with coronavirus spike peptide pools or control peptides (ViraFEST assay). One should note that the unexposed donor's CD4+ T cells were collected before the COVID-19 pandemic (2011-2018). Cell culture was performed with about 2 million PBMCs per well in the presence of approximately 10 IU/ml IL-2 and roughly 10 ug/ml peptide pools. Findings and limits, study-wide: The median proportion of reactive clones detected only post-vaccination in convalescent patients was 85% to 90%.

Comment on this clonotype: Its cognate antigen is unknown.

Sequencing of DNA taken from cultured CD4+ T cells relied on the Oncomine TCR Beta short-read assay. TCRdb fed the PCR reads into MiXCR, producing one record per CDR3 protein. The sample holds approximately 9,800 distinct CDR3 sequences, approximately 31% seen once. Sequencing was done on a sample of CD4+ T cells from blood, cultured in vitro. This receptor was identified in a human donor in good health. The chain joins TRBV6-1 to TRBJ2-6, with 7 bases identical to TRBD1. The CDR3 loop reads CAIQTGPEANVLTF. The CDR3 nucleotides read TGTGCCATCCAGACAGGGCCGGAGGCCAACGTCCTGACTTTC.